The 29 T cell receptor beta chains below all came from one sample that was sequenced in a study of T cells after yellow fever vaccination. MiXCR was run by TCRdb on the 5' RACE reads, yielding one entry per CDR3 protein. This table has 300,000 to 400,000 distinct CDR3 sequences, under 7.5% appearing once. This specimen was PBMCs, taken 5 days after the yellow fever booster vaccination. These receptors were obtained from a man aged 30-40 years who received the YFV17D yellow fever vaccine.

Ten or more counts support this clonotype. This sequence joins TRBV27 and TRBJ1-1; D may be TRBD1 (5 bases). From germline, CDR1 is MNHEY and CDR2 SMNVEV (reference sequence). Trimming removed 0 bases from V and 5 bases from J, with 10 bases in between. The length of the CDR3 is 14 residues. CDR3 loop: CASSLSWRGTEAFF. CDR3 nucleotides: TGTGCCAGCAGTTTATCCTGGAGGGGAACTGAAGCTTTCTTT.

There are a few counts of this clonotype. The CDR3 DNA is TGTGCCAGCAGCAAAACCCGGGGGCGGGCAGATACGCAGTATTTT. Its translation: CASSKTRGRADTQYF. The V and J genes are TRBV11-2 and TRBJ2-3; tentatively, D is TRBD1 or TRBD2 (6 bases each). Deletions cut 5 bases from V and 4 bases from J, with 16 bases between. The V gene's germline CDR1 is SGHAT and CDR2 FQNNGV. The CDR3 totals 15 residues.

There are a few counts of this clonotype. The chain employs TRBV27 and TRBJ2-7; D ambiguous. The CDR3 runs 16 residues. With 7 bases removed from V and 1 base from J, the gap between germline ends came to 20 bases. Germline V CDR1 and CDR2: MNHEY, SMNVEV (reference sequence). As DNA, the CDR3 is TGTGCCAGCATGCGTACGAAACCAACGAGATCCTACGAGCAGTACTTC. This encodes CASMRTKPTRSYEQYF.

This clonotype was recorded many times. The V gene is TRBV20-1, the J gene TRBJ2-3; D tentatively reads TRBD1 or TRBD2 (5 bases each). The CDR3 totals 13 residues. The V end was cut by 3 bases, the J end by 8 bases, with 15 bases between. Germline loops: CDR1 DFQATT, CDR2 SNEGSKA (reference sequence). CDR3 in amino acids: CSASAGAGVTQYF. The CDR3, as DNA: TGCAGTGCTAGTGCCGGGGCCGGGGTTACGCAGTATTTT.

This rearrangement joins TRBV12-3 or TRBV12-4 to TRBJ2-1; 10 bases line up with TRBD2. With V trimmed by 3 bases and J by 5 bases, 4 bases remained unmatched. The CDR3 is made up of 15 amino acids. The CDR3 here is CASSFTGLADNEQFF. CDR3 in DNA: TGTGCCAGCAGTTTTACAGGACTAGCGGACAATGAGCAGTTCTTC.

This chain joins TRBV5-4 and TRBJ2-7; the match to TRBD2 covers 7 bases. The ends lost 2 bases at V and 6 bases at J; junction bases unmatched: 11. Germline V gene lookup returns CDR1 SGHNT and CDR2 YYREEE (reference sequence). The CDR3 extends over 15 amino acids. The CDR3 is CASSFASGVQGEQYF. CDR3 DNA sequence: TGTGCCAGCAGCTTCGCGAGCGGGGTTCAGGGCGAGCAGTACTTC.

This clonotype showed up just a few times. The chain employs TRBV27 and TRBJ2-2, with TRBD1 matching 10 bases. The CDR3 has 15 residues. The trim removed 7 bases at V and 3 bases at J, leaving 5 bases unmatched. CDR1 and CDR2 from the germline V gene are MNHEY and SMNVEV (reference sequence). The CDR3 DNA reads as TGTGCCAGCAAGACAGGGGGCCTGGACACCGGGGAGCTGTTTTTT. Protein product: CASKTGGLDTGELFF.

There are many counts of this clonotype. This chain joins TRBV5-1 and TRBJ2-3; 8 bases match TRBD2. Per germline, CDR1 SGHRS and CDR2 YFSETQ. The CDR3 has 15 amino acids. The V gene end was trimmed by 5 bases and the J gene end by 2 bases; junction bases not matched to a gene: 7. The CDR3 loop is CASRVAGPTTDTQYF. The CDR3 region has the DNA TGCGCCAGCAGGGTAGCGGGACCTACCACAGATACGCAGTATTTT.

This clonotype came up a few times. The chain uses TRBV5-1 and TRBJ1-1, with 9 bases that match TRBD1. Per the germline V gene, CDR1 is SGHRS and CDR2 is YFSETQ. With 4 bases clipped from V and 9 bases from J, the junction kept 4 bases outside the gene matches. The CDR3 has 12 residues. Here the CDR3 reads CASSPDRGKAFF. CDR3 nucleotide sequence: TGCGCCAGCAGCCCGGACAGGGGAAAAGCTTTCTTT.

The chain links TRBV1 to TRBJ2-7; the table's D call, TRBD1, was not checked against the DNA. TRBV1 is an annotated pseudogene. The CDR3 loop spans 14 amino acids. This CDR3 reads CCAPQRGRLGEQYF. In nucleotides, the CDR3 is TGCTGTGCCCCCCAGCGGGGCAGGCTCGGGGAGCAGTACTTC.

This clonotype has a count of ten or more. J is TRBJ1-5 and V is TRBV20-1; D is unclear. Germline CDR1 is DFQATT and CDR2 is SNEGSKA (reference sequence). Trimming shortened V by 6 bases and J by 0 bases, and 12 bases separated the two germline ends. The CDR3 has 14 amino acids. The chain's CDR3 is CSAGGQYSNQPQHF. The CDR3 nucleotides are TGCAGTGCAGGAGGGCAGTATAGCAATCAGCCCCAGCATTTT.

The chain uses TRBV19 and TRBJ2-1; 9 nucleotides align to TRBD2. Germline CDR1 is LNHDA and CDR2 is SQIVND (reference sequence). This CDR3 contains 15 residues. J gave up 1 base and V 6 bases, and 4 bases lay outside the gene matches. The CDR3, as DNA: TGTGCCAGTAGCGCGGGGGGGACTTCCTACAATGAGCAGTTCTTC. Translation: CASSAGGTSYNEQFF.

This clonotype was counted only a few times. V is TRBV5-1 and J is TRBJ2-3; tentatively, D is TRBD1 (5 bases). Trimming removed 0 bases at V and 0 bases at J, with 8 bases between. The CDR3 runs 15 residues. Germline V gene data show CDR1 as SGHRS and CDR2 as YFSETQ. Here the CDR3 DNA reads TGCGCCAGCAGCTTGGAGGGGCCCAGCACAGATACGCAGTATTTT. It yields the protein CASSLEGPSTDTQYF.

This clonotype has a count of ten or more. This chain links TRBV6-1 with TRBJ1-3, with D uncertain. Germline V gene sequence: CDR1 MNHNS, CDR2 SASEGT. CDR3 length: 15 amino acids. The V end was cut by 6 bases, the J end by 0 bases, with 12 bases between. The CDR3, as DNA: TGTGCCAGCAGCCGACGGACTGACTCTGGAAACACCATATATTTT. Amino acids: CASSRRTDSGNTIYF.

The CDR3 nucleotides are TGTGCCAGCACCGGGGGGTATACTGAGCAGTTCTTC. Protein: CASTGGYTEQFF. J is TRBJ2-1 and V is TRBV7-2; 7 nucleotides line up with TRBD2. This CDR3 is built from 12 residues. CDR1 and CDR2 (germline): SGHTA, FQGNSA. The V gene end was trimmed by 7 bases and the J gene end by 9 bases; junction bases not matched to a gene: 6.

This chain links TRBV9 with TRBJ2-3; 7 bases fit TRBD2. This CDR3 has 18 amino acids. Germline values: CDR1 SGDLS, CDR2 YYNGEE. Trimming cost V 4 bases and J 0 bases; bases outside gene matches: 14. CDR3 sequence reads: CASSSPYLAGPSTDTQYF. The CDR3 DNA follows: TGTGCCAGCAGCTCCCCGTATTTAGCGGGCCCTAGCACAGATACGCAGTATTTT.

The table lists this clonotype with many counts. The chain carries TRBV11-2 and TRBJ1-4; TRBD1 agrees at 10 bases. V shed 3 bases, J shed 8 bases, and the junction held 6 bases outside the gene matches. The CDR3 extends over 15 amino acids. Germline values: CDR1 SGHAT, CDR2 FQNNGV. CDR3 coding DNA: TGTGCCAGCAGCTTGCGCGGGACAGGGGAGGAAAAACTGTTTTTT. Encoded protein: CASSLRGTGEEKLFF.

This clonotype was detected ten times or more. V gene TRBV21-1 combines with J gene TRBJ2-7; TRBD1, the table's D call, was not compared with the DNA. TRBV21-1 is a pseudogene locus. CDR3 length: 18 residues. Here the CDR3 DNA reads TGTGCCAGCAGCAACCCCTACGAATACCGGCCAAATTTCTACGAGCAGTACTTC. It specifies CASSNPYEYRPNFYEQYF.

This clonotype was detected a few times. The genes are TRBV29-1 and TRBJ2-4; perhaps TRBD1 as D (6 bases). The germline V gene encodes CDR1 SQVTM and CDR2 ANQGSEA. This CDR3 region has 12 residues. Between the trimmed V and J ends, which lost 3 bases and 8 bases, there was a span of 11 bases. In DNA, the CDR3 is TGCAGCGTTGAGCGACAGGCTGACATTCAGTACTTC. It codes for CSVERQADIQYF. Supplemented by reference TRBV29-1 and TRBJ2-4, the full variable domain reads SAVISQKPSRDICQRGTSLTIQCQVDSQVTMMFWYRQQPGQSLTLIATANQGSEATYESGFVIDKFPISRPNLTFSTLTVSNMSPEDSSIYLCSVERQADIQYFGAGTRLSVL.

CDR3 sequence: CATSRVLNTGELFF. As DNA, the CDR3 is TGTGCCACCAGCAGAGTACTCAATACCGGGGAGCTGTTTTTT. The V and J genes are TRBV15 and TRBJ2-2; no firm D call. The ends were cut back, 1 base at V and 5 bases at J, with 8 bases in the middle. Germline V lookup: CDR1 LNHNV, CDR2 YYDKDF (reference sequence). CDR3 length: 14 amino acids.

This clonotype was observed many times. The CDR3 sequence is CASSLRRQANTEAFF. CDR3 in DNA: TGTGCCAGCAGCCTACGGAGACAGGCGAACACTGAAGCTTTCTTT. This chain connects TRBV7-8 to TRBJ1-1, with D possibly being TRBD1 (6 bases). Trimming removed 5 bases from V and 1 base from J, with 14 bases in between. The CDR3 loop spans 15 amino acids. Per germline, CDR1 SGHVS and CDR2 FQNEAQ.

The rearrangement joins TRBV27 to TRBJ2-1; D tentatively fits TRBD1 or TRBD2 (5 bases each). The CDR3 is 18 residues long. CDR1 MNHEY and CDR2 SMNVEV come from the germline V gene (reference sequence). Trimming removed 6 bases from V and 1 base from J, with 22 bases in between. The CDR3: CASSQAAGASLSYNEQFF. The CDR3 DNA follows: TGTGCCAGCAGCCAAGCCGCCGGGGCTTCCCTATCCTACAATGAGCAGTTCTTC.

The chain links TRBV7-2 to TRBJ2-1; 11 nucleotides agree with TRBD1. CDR3 length equals 14 residues. In germline, CDR1 is SGHTA, CDR2 FQGNSA. The J segment lost 4 bases and the V segment lost 10 bases, leaving 6 bases of the junction unmatched. The CDR3 loop is CATQGTGGYNEQFF. The CDR3 bases are TGTGCCACCCAAGGGACAGGGGGTTACAATGAGCAGTTCTTC. Combining the CDR3 with reference TRBV7-2 and TRBJ2-1 gives the whole variable domain GAGVSQSPSNKVTEKGKDVELRCDPISGHTALYWYRQSLGQGLEFLIYFQGNSAPDKSGLPSDRFSAERTGGSVSTLTIQRTQQEDSAVYLCATQGTGGYNEQFFGPGTRLTVL.

This clonotype has just a few counts. V usage is TRBV20-1 and J usage is TRBJ2-7; 10 bases line up with TRBD1. V lost 4 bases and J lost 2; bases outside the gene matches: 5. Germline V CDR1 and CDR2: DFQATT, SNEGSKA (reference sequence). The CDR3 is made up of 14 amino acids. CDR3 sequence: CSAKRQGATYEQYF. The DNA for the CDR3 is TGCAGTGCTAAGCGACAGGGGGCTACCTACGAGCAGTACTTC.

This chain links TRBV7-2 with TRBJ2-3; 7 bases are a match to TRBD2. The germline V gene has CDR1 SGHTA and CDR2 FQGNSA. Trimming cost V 3 bases and J 5 bases; bases outside gene matches: 2. The CDR3 has 13 residues. CDR3 nucleotide sequence: TGTGCCAGCAGCTTTCGGGGGGAAGATACGCAGTATTTT. Residues: CASSFRGEDTQYF.

This clonotype came up many times. The chain joins TRBV4-3 to TRBJ2-4, with D tentatively TRBD1 or TRBD2 (7 bases each). Germline values: CDR1 LGHNA, CDR2 YSLEER. The CDR3 is 15 residues long. The V and J ends lost 1 base and 8 bases respectively, with 15 bases between them. The CDR3 DNA reads as TGCGCCAGCAGCCAAGTTGGGCAGGGGGGGGACATTCAGTACTTC. Residues: CASSQVGQGGDIQYF.

About this clonotype itself: Germline and junction disagree at one end, which may indicate a read error. The chain links TRBV12-3 or TRBV12-4 to TRBJ2-1, with D perhaps matching TRBD1 (5 bases). CDR3 length equals 13 residues. The CDR3 region has the DNA TGTGCCAGCAGTTTTTTTGAAGGGGATGATCAGTTCTTC. Translation: CASSFFEGDDQFF.

This clonotype has ten or more counts. The chain combines TRBV12-3 or TRBV12-4 with TRBJ2-1; D remains ambiguous. The CDR3 covers 11 residues. Trimming stripped 3 bases from V and 12 bases from J, with 9 bases between. This CDR3 is CASSFGGVQFF. The CDR3 coding sequence is TGTGCCAGCAGTTTTGGTGGGGTGCAGTTCTTC.

This clonotype was counted only a few times. The chain joins TRBV20-1 to TRBJ2-3; 11 positions agree with TRBD2. The J segment lost 6 bases and the V segment lost 2 bases, leaving 10 bases of the junction unmatched. CDR1 and CDR2 (germline): DFQATT, SNEGSKA (reference sequence). The CDR3 is made up of 16 amino acids. The CDR3 is CSARRTSGSPRDTQYF. For the CDR3, the DNA is TGCAGTGCTAGACGTACTAGCGGGAGCCCCAGGGATACGCAGTATTTT.